These T cell receptor beta chains were read from a single sample in a study of T cell changes during pregnancy in multiple sclerosis. Sequenced by immunoSEQ multiplex PCR; TCRdb stores in-frame clones only, minus some. There are around 30,000 clones in the sample; roughly 91% occur only once, and around 0.45% lies in the top ten. The sequencing here drew on CD4+ T cells from peripheral blood mononuclear cells, taken in the second trimester of pregnancy. These TCRs come from a female donor with multiple sclerosis, enrolled in a pregnancy study. CDR3s include the opening cysteine and the closing phenylalanine or tryptophan. D genes are given only for firm matches. A clone size is listed for some rows: how often the clone was seen (once, few, many), or a class if it is expanded.

abundance: .; d_gene: TRBD2; v_gene: TRBV18; j_gene: TRBJ2-3; CDR3aa: CASSGLAGGADTQYF; CDR3nt: TGTGCCAGCTCAGGACTAGCGGGAGGCGCAGATACGCAGTATTTT
abundance: .; d_gene: .; v_gene: TRBV7-7; j_gene: TRBJ2-6; CDR3aa: CASSLSNLRGANVLTF; CDR3nt: TGTGCCAGCAGCTTGTCAAATCTAAGAGGGGCCAACGTCCTGACTTTC
abundance: few; d_gene: TRBD1; v_gene: TRBV6-6; j_gene: TRBJ1-5; CDR3aa: CASSRGQTSNQPQHF; CDR3nt: TGTGCCAGCAGCCGGGGACAGACATCCAATCAGCCCCAGCATTTT
abundance: .; d_gene: .; v_gene: TRBV9; j_gene: TRBJ1-1; CDR3aa: CASSVGGVWKVDTEAFF; CDR3nt: TGTGCCAGCAGCGTAGGGGGGGTATGGAAGGTGGACACTGAAGCTTTCTTT
abundance: .; d_gene: TRBD1; v_gene: TRBV5-1; j_gene: TRBJ1-4; CDR3aa: CASSSGQGREKLFF; CDR3nt: TGCGCCAGCAGCTCGGGACAGGGGAGGGAAAAACTGTTTTTT
abundance: .; d_gene: .; v_gene: TRBV11-2; j_gene: TRBJ2-1; CDR3aa: CASSLDSGEQFF; CDR3nt: TGTGCCAGCAGCTTAGATTCTGGCGAGCAGTTCTTC
abundance: .; d_gene: TRBD1; v_gene: TRBV5-8; j_gene: TRBJ1-2; CDR3aa: CASIRDGTGSRFNYGYTF; CDR3nt: TGTGCCAGCATCCGGGATGGGACAGGATCACGCTTTAACTATGGCTACACCTTC
abundance: .; d_gene: TRBD1; v_gene: TRBV30; j_gene: TRBJ1-6; CDR3aa: CACKWDSSYNSPLHF; CDR3nt: TGTGCCTGCAAGTGGGACAGCTCCTATAATTCACCCCTCCACTTT
abundance: .; d_gene: TRBD1; v_gene: TRBV27; j_gene: TRBJ2-2; CDR3aa: CASRTGSWAGELFF; CDR3nt: TGTGCCAGCCGGACAGGGTCCTGGGCCGGGGAGCTGTTTTTT
abundance: .; d_gene: TRBD1; v_gene: TRBV5-5; j_gene: TRBJ1-2; CDR3aa: CASSSTGQYGYTF; CDR3nt: TGTGCCAGCAGCTCGACAGGGCAGTATGGCTACACCTTC
abundance: .; d_gene: .; v_gene: TRBV6-5; j_gene: TRBJ2-2; CDR3aa: CASSYRSSSNTGELFF; CDR3nt: TGTGCCAGCAGTTATCGGAGTTCTTCGAACACCGGGGAGCTGTTTTTT
abundance: .; d_gene: TRBD1; v_gene: TRBV27; j_gene: TRBJ1-2; CDR3aa: CASSFRTGSYGYTF; CDR3nt: TGTGCCAGCAGTTTCCGGACAGGATCCTATGGCTACACCTTC
abundance: .; d_gene: .; v_gene: TRBV6-1; j_gene: TRBJ2-4; CDR3aa: CASSFGGVDKNIQYF; CDR3nt: TGTGCCAGCAGTTTCGGAGGAGTCGACAAAAACATTCAGTACTTC
abundance: .; d_gene: .; v_gene: TRBV7-9; j_gene: TRBJ2-3; CDR3aa: CASSLGQAGPDTQYF; CDR3nt: TGTGCCAGCAGCTTAGGACAGGCGGGCCCAGATACGCAGTATTTT
abundance: .; d_gene: TRBD1; v_gene: TRBV19; j_gene: TRBJ1-4; CDR3aa: CASSTQTGPPLGKLFF; CDR3nt: TGTGCCAGTAGTACCCAGACAGGGCCTCCTCTTGGAAAACTGTTTTTT
abundance: .; d_gene: .; v_gene: TRBV5-5; j_gene: TRBJ2-3; CDR3aa: CASSLYVSGGTDTQYF; CDR3nt: TGTGCCAGCAGCTTGTACGTATCCGGGGGCACAGATACGCAGTATTTT
abundance: .; d_gene: TRBD2; v_gene: TRBV5-4; j_gene: TRBJ2-5; CDR3aa: CASSPKKAGLNQETQYF; CDR3nt: TGTGCCAGCAGCCCCAAGAAAGCGGGGCTAAACCAAGAGACCCAGTACTTC
abundance: once; d_gene: TRBD2; v_gene: TRBV29-1; j_gene: TRBJ2-3; CDR3aa: CSVRTSGSGTDTQYF; CDR3nt: TGCAGCGTCCGGACTAGCGGGAGTGGCACAGATACGCAGTATTTT